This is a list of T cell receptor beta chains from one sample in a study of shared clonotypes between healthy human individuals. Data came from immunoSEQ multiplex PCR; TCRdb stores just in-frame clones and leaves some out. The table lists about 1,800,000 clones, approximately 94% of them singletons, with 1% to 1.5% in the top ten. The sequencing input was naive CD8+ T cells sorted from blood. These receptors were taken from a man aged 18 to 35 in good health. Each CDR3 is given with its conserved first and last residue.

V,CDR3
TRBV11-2,CASSQYRGRPDEAFF
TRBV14,CASSPGGYEQYF
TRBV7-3,CASSASGGATDTQYF
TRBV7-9,CASSLSGFLYEQYF
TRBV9,CASSVGDGYNEQFF
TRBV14,CASSQGLPPDEQYF
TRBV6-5,CASSLSYTGELFF
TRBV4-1,CASSVRGKSSYEQYF
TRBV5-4,CASSLSDRGLYGYTF
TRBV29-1,CSVLPQGINTGELFF
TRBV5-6,CASSLPASGGIDTQYF
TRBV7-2,CASSLGLRGSSYEQYF
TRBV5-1,CASSFDRGTYEQYF
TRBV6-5,CASRDISYEQYF
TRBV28,CASSLRTLAGADTDTQYF
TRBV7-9,CASSSNEGRGYNEQFF
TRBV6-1,CASSKGQGGADTQYF
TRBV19,CASSPTGVTGELFF
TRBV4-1,CASSQVGSLVAFF
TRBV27,CASSFSGPRGTYEQYF
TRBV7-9,CASIPAGTEDYEQYF
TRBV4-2,CASSQDGTGSLNEQFF
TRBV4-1,CASSQDPGPGANSPLHF
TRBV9,CASSVGSGNYGYTF
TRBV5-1,CASSWAPSGWEGNEQFF
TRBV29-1,CSVEEAGGPYEQYF
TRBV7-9,CASSPTSGGGTDTQYF
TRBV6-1,CASRDGTGTYEQYF
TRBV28,CASSLFIAGGRSSYEQYF
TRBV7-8,CASSSYASRYNEQFF
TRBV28,CASSPGTEIYEQYF
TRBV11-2,CASSPDNRETQYF
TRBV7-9,CASSSSWEGPYEQYF
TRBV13,CASSLIGGSYEQYF
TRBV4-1,CASSPDGNEQFF
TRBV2,CASSDGGNTYEQYF
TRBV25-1,CASSSSLGLAGLGETQYF
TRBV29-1,CSVLRLAGYGYNEQFF
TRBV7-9,CASSLSTGGSYEQYF
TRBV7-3,CASSLTNPNEQFF
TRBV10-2,CASSETSGGPSYEQYF
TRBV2,CASSGGEFWGNTEAFF
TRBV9,CASRGPGTANYGYTF
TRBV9,CASSQHYRQANTGELFF
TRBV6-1,CASSDLTGIGYTF
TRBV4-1,CASSHIGPRPGHNEQFF